Listed below are T cell receptor beta chains from one sample, sequenced in a study of Siglec-9 on CD8 T cells in melanoma. The repertoire was sequenced with immunoSEQ multiplex PCR; TCRdb's copy has only in-frame clones and lacks some. The data contain around 30,000 clones, more than 80% of them singletons. The sequencing sample was made of Siglec-9- CD8+ T cells sorted from blood. Source of these receptors: a human donor in good health. CDR3s leave out the opening cysteine and the closing phenylalanine or tryptophan. Each record gives: V gene, D gene, J gene, CDR3 protein. A D gene is named only where the DNA matches it firmly.

V: TRBV10-1
D: NA
J: TRBJ1-1
CDR3: ASSRGMSTEAF

V: TRBV15
D: NA
J: TRBJ2-7
CDR3: ATSRVRDWDEQY

V: TRBV6-1
D: TRBD2
J: TRBJ2-1
CDR3: ASSERGGANHEQF

V: TRBV2
D: NA
J: TRBJ2-7
CDR3: ASTGSYEQY

V: TRBV11-2
D: NA
J: TRBJ2-2
CDR3: ASSLGREAGELF

V: TRBV30
D: TRBD1
J: TRBJ2-1
CDR3: AWSLDRDRLNEQF

V: TRBV29-1
D: NA
J: TRBJ1-5
CDR3: SVRDGRSNQPQH

V: TRBV28
D: TRBD1
J: TRBJ1-2
CDR3: ASTLIRQGLYGYT

V: TRBV6-5
D: NA
J: TRBJ2-6
CDR3: ASSYSVGSGANVLT

V: TRBV27
D: NA
J: TRBJ1-5
CDR3: ASSFYQNQPQH

V: TRBV7-9
D: TRBD1
J: TRBJ1-2
CDR3: ASTTSTGDLNYGYT

V: TRBV25-1
D: TRBD1
J: TRBJ1-1
CDR3: ASGTVSEAF

V: TRBV27
D: NA
J: TRBJ1-5
CDR3: ASSLSGGFDNQPQH